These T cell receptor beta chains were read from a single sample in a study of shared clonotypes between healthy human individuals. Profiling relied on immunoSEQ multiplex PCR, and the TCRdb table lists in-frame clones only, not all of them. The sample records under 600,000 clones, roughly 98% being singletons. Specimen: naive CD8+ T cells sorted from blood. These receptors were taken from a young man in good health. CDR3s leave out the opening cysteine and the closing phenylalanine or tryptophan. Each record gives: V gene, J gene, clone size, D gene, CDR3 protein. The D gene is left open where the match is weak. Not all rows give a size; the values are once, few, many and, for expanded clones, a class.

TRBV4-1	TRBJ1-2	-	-	ASSHTTDNYGYT
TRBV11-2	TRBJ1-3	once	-	ASSLHPGTGNTIY
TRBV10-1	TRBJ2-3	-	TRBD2	ASSGVGLAAQY
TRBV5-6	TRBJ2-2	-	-	ASSLAGRGETGELF
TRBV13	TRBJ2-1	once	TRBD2	ASSTSGTTYNEQF
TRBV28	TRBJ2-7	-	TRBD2	ASSSLSGRQRYEQY
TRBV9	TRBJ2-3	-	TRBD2	ASSVSGRASDTQY
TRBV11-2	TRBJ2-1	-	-	ASSLPGLGSYNEQF
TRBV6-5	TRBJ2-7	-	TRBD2	ASSYSGGGTYEQY
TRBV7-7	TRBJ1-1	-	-	ASSLDVGGQAF
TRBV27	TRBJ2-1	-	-	ASSLMQGDEQF
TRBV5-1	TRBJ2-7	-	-	ASSSQIYSYEQY
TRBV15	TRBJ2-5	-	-	ATAVWGRGETQY
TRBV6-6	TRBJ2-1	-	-	ASSYSAEEGNEQF
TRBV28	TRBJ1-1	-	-	ASSPFGETNTEAF
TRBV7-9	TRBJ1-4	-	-	ASSHTGGEKLF
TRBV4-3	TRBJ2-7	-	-	ASSEGGIGAYEQY
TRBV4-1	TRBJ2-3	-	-	ASSQDDAGSDTQY
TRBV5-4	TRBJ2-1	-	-	ASSEEGLNEQF
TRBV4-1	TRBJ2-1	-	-	ASRGARGEQF
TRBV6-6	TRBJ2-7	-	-	ASSYETSYEQY
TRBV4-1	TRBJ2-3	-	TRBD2	ASSPGGSGRWY
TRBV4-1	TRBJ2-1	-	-	ASSAQGLYNEQF
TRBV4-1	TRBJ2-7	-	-	ASSQGGGYEQY
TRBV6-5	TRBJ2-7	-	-	ASSFGPTANYEQY
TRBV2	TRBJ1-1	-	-	ASSDKGARTEAF
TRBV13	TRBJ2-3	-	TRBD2	ASSSRTSGRTSGTDTQY
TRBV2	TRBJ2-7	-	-	ASRRGYEQY
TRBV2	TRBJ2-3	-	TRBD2	ASSARTSGTDTQY
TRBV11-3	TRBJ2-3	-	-	ASSLHERIGPTDTQY
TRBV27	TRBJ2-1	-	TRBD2	ASSLSASGYNEQF
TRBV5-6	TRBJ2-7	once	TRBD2	ASSLTWEGSYEQY
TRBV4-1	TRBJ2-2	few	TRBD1	ASTSTGNGELF
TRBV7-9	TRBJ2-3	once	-	ASNKKPGLNTDTQY
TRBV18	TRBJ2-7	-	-	ASSFPRGEQY
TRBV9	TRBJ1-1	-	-	ASSPMGTEAF
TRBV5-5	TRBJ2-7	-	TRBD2	ASSSFRLASREEQY
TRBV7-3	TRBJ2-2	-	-	ASSLKPFGELF
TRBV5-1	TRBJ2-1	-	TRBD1	ASSLFTGDPANEQF
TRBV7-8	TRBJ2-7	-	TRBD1	ASSLTWGGQGYEQY
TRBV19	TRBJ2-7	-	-	ASSIQGTDEQY